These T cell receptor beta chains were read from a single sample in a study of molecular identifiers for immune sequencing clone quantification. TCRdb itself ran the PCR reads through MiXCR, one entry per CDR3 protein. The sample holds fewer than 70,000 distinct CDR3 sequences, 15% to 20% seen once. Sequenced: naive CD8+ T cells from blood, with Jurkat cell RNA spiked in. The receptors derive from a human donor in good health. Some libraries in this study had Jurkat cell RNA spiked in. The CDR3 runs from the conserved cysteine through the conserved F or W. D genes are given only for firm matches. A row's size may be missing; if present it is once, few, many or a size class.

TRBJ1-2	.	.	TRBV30	TGTGCCTGGTGGAACTTTCAGAAATCTAACTATGGCTACACCTTC	CAWWNFQKSNYGYTF
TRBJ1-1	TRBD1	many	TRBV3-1	TGTGCCAGCAGGACGATAGGACAGGGGAACACTGAAGCTTTCTTT	CASRTIGQGNTEAFF
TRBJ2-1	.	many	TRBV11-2	TGTGCCAGCAGCTTAGCCGACCGGTACAATGAGCAGTTCTTC	CASSLADRYNEQFF
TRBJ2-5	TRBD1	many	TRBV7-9	TGTGCCAGCAGATGGACAGGGGGAGATGAGACCCAGTACTTC	CASRWTGGDETQYF
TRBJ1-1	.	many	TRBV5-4	TGTGCCAGCAGCTTGGGGACGGTTAACCCTGAAGCTTTCTTT	CASSLGTVNPEAFF
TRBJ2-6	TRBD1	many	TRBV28	TGTGCCAGCGCACTAACAGGGGGACTGTCGGGGGCCAACGTCCTGACTTTC	CASALTGGLSGANVLTF
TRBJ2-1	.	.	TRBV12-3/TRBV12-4	TGTGCCAGCACAGATTCGGGGCCCCACAATGAGCAGTTCTTC	CASTDSGPHNEQFF
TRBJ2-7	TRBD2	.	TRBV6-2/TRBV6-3	TGTGCCAGCAGTAGCGGGAGAAGCTACGAGCAGTACTTC	CASSSGRSYEQYF
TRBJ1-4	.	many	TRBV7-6	TGTGCCAGCAGCTTAGCCCCACCCGCGGCTAATGAAAAACTGTTTTTT	CASSLAPPAANEKLFF
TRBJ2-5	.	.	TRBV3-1	TGTGCCAGCAGCCAAGTTTTGGCAGGAAATCGGTGGGAGACCCAGTACTTC	CASSQVLAGNRWETQYF